The TCR beta chain under discussion was sequenced for a study of metastatic and nonmetastatic thyroid tumors. Across the study: Both malignant and benign thyroid patients supplied peripheral blood and tumor or nodule tissue samples, across which the repertoires of these patients were then compared.

No patient had received any treatment before thyroid surgery. In the study's own analysis: The study built a papillary thyroid cancer distant-metastasis classifier from CDR3 differences across clinicopathological groups. TCRdb re-analyzed the PCR reads through MiXCR. The V and J calls and clone size come from TCRdb's table, not from the authors' own analysis. The sample has more than 15,000 clones; around 17% are singletons. By share of the sample, this clone is medium-sized. The sequence derives from a male donor with papillary thyroid cancer or a benign thyroid nodule (not recorded which). Some clones in this sample may be carry-over from other donors' samples. The sequencing input was blood.

The DNA of the CDR3 is TGTGCCAGCAGCTACGATGGGACAGATACGCAGTATTTT. Translated: CASSYDGTDTQYF. The chain employs TRBV6-1 and TRBJ2-3; D remains unclear. CDR1 and CDR2 from the germline V gene are MNHNS and SASEGT. V was cut by 6 bases and J by 3 bases, with 10 bases left in between. The CDR3 length is 13 residues.